One and the same sample provided the 22 T cell receptor beta chains below, sequenced in a study of blood T cell repertoires in COVID-19. This table comes from immunoSEQ multiplex PCR, and its TCRdb copy is limited to in-frame clones, with some not included. The sample records some 200,000 clones, approximately 80% being singletons. The sample taken for sequencing was peripheral blood. The receptors stem from a woman aged 80 or over with COVID-19, enrolled during active disease.

This clone came up once. The V call is TRBV29-1, the J call TRBJ1-1, with 9 bases identical to TRBD1. Per the germline V gene, CDR1 is SQVTM and CDR2 is ANQGSEA. The CDR3 is 13 residues long. Unmatched junction bases numbered 4, after V lost 7 bases and J lost 1 base. The CDR3 DNA is TGCAGCGCTAACAGGGGGCCGAACACTGAAGCTTTCTTT. Translating gives CSANRGPNTEAFF. Complete variable domain (other parts from reference TRBV29-1 and TRBJ1-1): SAVISQKPSRDICQRGTSLTIQCQVDSQVTMMFWYRQQPGQSLTLIATANQGSEATYESGFVIDKFPISRPNLTFSTLTVSNMSPEDSSIYLCSANRGPNTEAFFGQGTRLTVV.

The chain uses TRBV12-1 and TRBJ1-3. TRBV12-1 is a listed pseudogene. The CDR3 loop spans 18 amino acids. The CDR3 nucleotides are TGTGCCAGCAGCTTTTGTTACTCTGGGAGCAGCTCTGGAAACACCATATATTTT. Protein product: CASSFCYSGSSSGNTIYF.

The chain recombines TRBV9 with TRBJ2-1; the match to TRBD2 covers 11 bases. Trimming cost V 4 bases and J 2 bases; bases outside gene matches: 5. The CDR3 spans 16 residues. The germline V gene encodes CDR1 SGDLS and CDR2 YYNGEE. CDR3 bases: TGTGCCAGCAGCCCCCTGACTAGCGGGGCCTACAATGAGCAGTTCTTC. This gives the protein CASSPLTSGAYNEQFF. Combining the CDR3 with reference TRBV9 and TRBJ2-1 gives the whole variable domain DSGVTQTPKHLITATGQRVTLRCSPRSGDLSVYWYQQSLDQGLQFLIQYYNGEERAKGNILERFSAQQFPDLHSELNLSSLELGDSALYFCASSPLTSGAYNEQFFGPGTRLTVL.

The chain links TRBV12-3 or TRBV12-4 to TRBJ2-7, with TRBD1 as a possible D gene (5 bases). With 6 bases removed from V and 3 bases from J, the gap between germline ends came to 9 bases. This CDR3 spans 12 amino acids. The CDR3 region is CASRADSYEQYF. DNA for the CDR3: TGTGCCAGCAGGGCCGACAGCTACGAGCAGTACTTC.

The V and J genes are TRBV5-1 and TRBJ2-5; TRBD1 matches 7 bases. Looked up from germline, CDR1 is SGHRS and CDR2 is YFSETQ. This CDR3 has 16 residues. J was trimmed by 3 bases and V by 2 bases; bases with no gene match: 10. The CDR3 spells CASSFQPGQIEETQYF. CDR3 coding DNA: TGCGCCAGCAGCTTTCAACCGGGACAGATAGAAGAGACCCAGTACTTC. Drawing the rest from reference TRBV5-1 and TRBJ2-5, the complete variable domain is KAGVTQTPRYLIKTRGQQVTLSCSPISGHRSVSWYQQTPGQGLQFLFEYFSETQRNKGNFPGRFSGRQFSNSRSEMNVSTLELGDSALYLCASSFQPGQIEETQYFGPGTRLLVL.

The J gene is TRBJ1-1, the V gene TRBV11-2, with no clear D. Between the trimmed V and J ends, which lost 6 bases and 6 bases, there was a span of 14 bases. The germline gives CDR1 SGHAT, CDR2 FQNNGV. The CDR3 extends over 13 amino acids. CDR3 sequence (DNA): TGTGCCAGCAGGAATCTCCAGAGGGCTGAAGCTTTCTTT. This encodes CASRNLQRAEAFF.

This clone occurred a few times. The V gene is TRBV9, the J gene TRBJ1-3, with TRBD1 as a possible D gene (5 bases). CDR1 is SGDLS, CDR2 YYNGEE, per germline. The CDR3 is made up of 14 amino acids. Deletions cut 0 bases from V and 8 bases from J, with 12 bases between. The DNA for the CDR3 is TGTGCCAGCAGCGTAGCTGGCAGGGACTACACCATATATTTT. This encodes CASSVAGRDYTIYF.

V usage is TRBV19 and J usage is TRBJ1-3; unclear D gene. Germline loops: CDR1 LNHDA, CDR2 SQIVND (reference sequence). This CDR3 is built from 16 residues. The V end was cut by 5 bases, the J end by 0 bases, with 14 bases between. The DNA for the CDR3 is TGTGCCAGTAGTCCTAACACAAGACACTCTGGAAACACCATATATTTT. Translation gives CASSPNTRHSGNTIYF.

This clone was counted only a few times. The chain links TRBV29-1 to TRBJ1-1, with D perhaps TRBD1 (5 bases). This CDR3 has 12 residues. Per germline, CDR1 SQVTM and CDR2 ANQGSEA. Trimming took off 7 bases at V and 0 bases at J, with 9 bases between the two ends. DNA of the CDR3: TGCAGCGGCGGACACATGAACACTGAAGCTTTCTTT. Its translation: CSGGHMNTEAFF.

This clone was found once. This chain links TRBV2 with TRBJ2-1; 8 bases line up with TRBD1. Germline CDR1 and CDR2: SNHLY and FYNNEI. The CDR3 spans 18 residues. The V gene end was trimmed by 1 base and the J gene end by 1 base; junction bases not matched to a gene: 9. The CDR3 nucleotides read TGTGCCAGCAGTGAAGAGGGACAGGCCATAATATCCTACAATGAGCAGTTCTTC. Protein sequence: CASSEEGQAIISYNEQFF.

This clone was picked up one time. The gene calls are TRBV5-1 and TRBJ2-5, with 7 bases that match TRBD1. The CDR3 runs to 14 residues. Losses at the gene ends were 4 bases for V and 7 bases for J; bases not matched to a gene: 10. CDR1 is SGHRS and CDR2 is YFSETQ in the germline V gene. This chain's CDR3 is CASSPGQVQGTQYF. CDR3 in DNA: TGCGCCAGCAGCCCCGGACAGGTGCAGGGGACCCAGTACTTC.

The chain employs TRBV28 and TRBJ2-5, with D tentatively TRBD1 (5 bases). The CDR3 is made up of 15 amino acids. The V end was cut by 5 bases, the J end by 1 base, with 14 bases between. Germline V gene data show CDR1 as MDHEN and CDR2 as SYDVKM. The CDR3 loop is CASSPSLGAQETQYF. CDR3 nucleotides: TGTGCCAGCAGTCCCTCTTTAGGGGCCCAAGAGACCCAGTACTTC. The complete variable domain, with remaining parts taken from reference TRBV28 and TRBJ2-5, reads DVKVTQSSRYLVKRTGEKVFLECVQDMDHENMFWYRQDPGLGLRLIYFSYDVKMKEKGDIPEGYSVSREKKERFSLILESASTNQTSMYLCASSPSLGAQETQYFGPGTRLLVL.

The rearrangement uses TRBV5-1 and TRBJ2-2; maybe TRBD2 (6 bases). Trimming stripped 6 bases from V and 7 bases from J, with 13 bases between. The CDR3 runs 13 residues. Germline V lookup: CDR1 SGHRS, CDR2 YFSETQ. Here the CDR3 reads CASTPGVGGELFF. In DNA, the CDR3 is TGCGCCAGCACCCCGGGGGTTGGCGGGGAGCTGTTTTTT.

The J gene is TRBJ1-1, the V gene TRBV5-4; TRBD1 might be the D (5 bases). CDR3 size: 12 residues. With 0 bases removed from V and 11 bases from J, the gap between germline ends came to 11 bases. Germline V CDR1 and CDR2: SGHNT, YYREEE (reference sequence). CDR3 DNA sequence: TGTGCCAGCAGCTTGGAAGTGGGGGGGGCTTTCTTT. It codes for CASSLEVGGAFF. Looking up the rest from reference TRBV5-4 and TRBJ1-1 gives the full variable domain: ETGVTQSPTHLIKTRGQQVTLRCSSQSGHNTVSWYQQALGQGPQFIFQYYREEENGRGNFPPRFSGLQFPNYSSELNVNALELDDSALYLCASSLEVGGAFFGQGTRLTVV.

The chain has TRBV9 and TRBJ1-1, with D possibly being TRBD1 (5 bases). The germline V gene has CDR1 SGDLS and CDR2 YYNGEE. The CDR3 totals 15 residues. With 4 bases removed from V and 0 bases from J, the gap between germline ends came to 13 bases. CDR3 nucleotide sequence: TGTGCCAGCAGCTCGCAGACAGCTATGAACACTGAAGCTTTCTTT. Its protein product is CASSSQTAMNTEAFF. Together with reference TRBV9 and TRBJ1-1, the CDR3 gives the full variable domain: DSGVTQTPKHLITATGQRVTLRCSPRSGDLSVYWYQQSLDQGLQFLIQYYNGEERAKGNILERFSAQQFPDLHSELNLSSLELGDSALYFCASSSQTAMNTEAFFGQGTRLTVV.

V usage is TRBV3-1 (or the pseudogene TRBV3-2) and J usage is TRBJ1-2; TRBD1 might be the D (5 bases). Germline V gives CDR1 LGHDT, CDR2 YNNKEL (reference sequence). The CDR3 covers 16 residues. V was shortened by 2 bases and J by 6 bases, with 19 bases between the two germline ends. This chain's CDR3 is CASSQTGGQGGDGYTF. The DNA for the CDR3 is TGTGCCAGCAGCCAAACAGGTGGGCAGGGTGGAGATGGCTACACCTTC.

The genes are TRBV3-1 (or the pseudogene TRBV3-2) and TRBJ2-6; D uncertain. This CDR3 contains 15 residues. The V end lost 4 bases, the J end lost 0 bases, and 7 bases lay between the germline ends. Germline loops: CDR1 LGHDT, CDR2 YNNKEL (reference sequence). CDR3 DNA sequence: TGTGCCAGCAGCCGATCCGGCTCTGGGGCCAACGTCCTGACTTTC. Protein product: CASSRSGSGANVLTF.

This clone appeared once. The rearrangement uses TRBV5-6 and TRBJ1-2, with a possible D match to TRBD1 (5 bases). Between the trimmed V and J ends, which lost 3 bases and 0 bases, there was a span of 9 bases. Germline assignment: CDR1 SGHDT and CDR2 YYEEEE. The CDR3 spans 14 residues. CDR3 sequence reads: CASSWGEPNYGYTF. CDR3 nucleotides: TGTGCCAGCAGCTGGGGGGAGCCTAACTATGGCTACACCTTC.

The rearrangement joins TRBV6-5 to TRBJ2-1, with a weak D call TRBD1 (5 bases). The CDR3 has 13 amino acids. Germline CDR1 and CDR2: MNHEY and SVGAGI. V was pared by 11 bases and J by 6 bases, with 17 bases between. The CDR3 reads CAGVGQGRNEQFF. The CDR3 nucleotides read TGTGCCGGAGTGGGGCAGGGCCGCAATGAGCAGTTCTTC.

The CDR3 loop is CASSESGFGSNQPQHF. Here the CDR3 DNA reads TGTGCCAGCAGTGAGAGCGGGTTTGGTAGCAATCAGCCCCAGCATTTT. The chain couples TRBV2 to TRBJ1-5, with D unclear. This CDR3 comprises 16 residues. V shed 3 bases and J shed 0 bases, with 12 bases lying between them. Germline V gene sequence: CDR1 SNHLY, CDR2 FYNNEI. Full variable domain (remainder filled in from reference TRBV2 and TRBJ1-5): EPEVTQTPSHQVTQMGQEVILRCVPISNHLYFYWYRQILGQKVEFLVSFYNNEISEKSEIFDDQFSVERPDGSNFTLKIRSTKLEDSAMYFCASSESGFGSNQPQHFGDGTRLSIL.

The rearrangement uses TRBV5-4 and TRBJ1-1; 9 nucleotides agree with TRBD1. V lost 4 bases and J lost 3; bases outside the gene matches: 7. The CDR3 has 15 amino acids. The V gene's germline CDR1 is SGHNT and CDR2 YYREEE (reference sequence). The DNA of the CDR3 is TGTGCCAGCAGCAGCACAGGGGGCGCAGACACTGAAGCTTTCTTT. Residues: CASSSTGGADTEAFF.

V is TRBV5-1 and J is TRBJ1-1; D remains ambiguous. Trimming pared 5 bases from V and 8 bases from J, leaving 16 bases between. CDR1 is SGHRS and CDR2 is YFSETQ in the germline V gene. The CDR3 is 13 amino acids. CDR3 nucleotide sequence: TGCGCCAGCAGAATCCAAGGAGCAGCCGAAGCTTTCTTT. This translates into CASRIQGAAEAFF.